This is a list of T cell receptor beta chains from one sample in a study of blood T cell repertoires in COVID-19. Clones were sequenced by immunoSEQ multiplex PCR, and TCRdb holds only the in-frame ones, with some missing. The repertoire holds roughly 450,000 clones, with 90% as singletons. The sequenced material came from PBMCs or T cells enriched from blood (not recorded which). The receptors come from a man in his late teens or twenties who had recovered from COVID-19. The CDR3 runs from the conserved cysteine through the conserved F or W. D genes are given only for firm matches. A clone size is listed for some rows: how often the clone was seen (once, few, many), or a class if it is expanded.

j_gene: TRBJ1-4
v_gene: TRBV24-1
abundance: NA
d_gene: TRBD1
CDR3nt: TGTGCCACCAGTGAGGGACAGGGTGGCGAAAAACTGTTTTTT
CDR3aa: CATSEGQGGEKLFF

j_gene: TRBJ2-1
v_gene: TRBV10-1
abundance: NA
d_gene: TRBD1
CDR3nt: TGCGCCAGCAGTGATCGAGACAGGGGGCGCAATGAGCAGTTCTTC
CDR3aa: CASSDRDRGRNEQFF

j_gene: TRBJ1-1
v_gene: TRBV14
abundance: NA
d_gene: TRBD1
CDR3nt: TGTGCCAGCAGCCACCTAGGACAGGGGAACACTGAAGCTTTCTTT
CDR3aa: CASSHLGQGNTEAFF

j_gene: TRBJ2-5
v_gene: TRBV13
abundance: NA
d_gene: NA
CDR3nt: TGTGCCAGCAGCCCCGGGACAAGGGGCGACCAGTACTTC
CDR3aa: CASSPGTRGDQYF

j_gene: TRBJ2-7
v_gene: TRBV7-8
abundance: NA
d_gene: NA
CDR3nt: TGTGCCAGCAGCCCCCCGACAGGTACCTACGAGCAGTACTTC
CDR3aa: CASSPPTGTYEQYF

j_gene: TRBJ1-1
v_gene: TRBV4-1
abundance: NA
d_gene: NA
CDR3nt: TGCGCCAGCAGCCCCCGGTGGTACACTGAAGCTTTCTTT
CDR3aa: CASSPRWYTEAFF

j_gene: TRBJ2-7
v_gene: TRBV27
abundance: once
d_gene: TRBD2
CDR3nt: TGTGCCAGCAGTCCAAAATCCATAGCGGGAAATAAGGTCTACGAGCAGTACTTC
CDR3aa: CASSPKSIAGNKVYEQYF

j_gene: TRBJ1-1
v_gene: TRBV4-1
abundance: NA
d_gene: TRBD1
CDR3nt: TGCGCCAGCAGCCAACTCCGGACAGGGAACACTGAAGCTTTCTTT
CDR3aa: CASSQLRTGNTEAFF

j_gene: TRBJ2-7
v_gene: TRBV27
abundance: NA
d_gene: NA
CDR3nt: TGTGCCAGCAGTTTATGGTCAGGGACCTACGAGCAGTACTTC
CDR3aa: CASSLWSGTYEQYF

j_gene: TRBJ2-3
v_gene: TRBV28
abundance: NA
d_gene: TRBD2
CDR3nt: TGTGCCAGCAGTTTCGGACTAGCGGGAGGGAAGAAGTATTTT
CDR3aa: CASSFGLAGGKKYF

j_gene: TRBJ2-1
v_gene: TRBV3-1/TRBV3-2
abundance: NA
d_gene: TRBD2
CDR3nt: TGTGCCAGCAGCTTCCCGGGACTAGGCGAGCAGTTCTTC
CDR3aa: CASSFPGLGEQFF

j_gene: TRBJ1-1
v_gene: TRBV28
abundance: NA
d_gene: TRBD1
CDR3nt: TGTGCCAGCAGTTTAAGGGGGCGAGGAGCTTTCTTT
CDR3aa: CASSLRGRGAFF

j_gene: TRBJ1-2
v_gene: TRBV5-1
abundance: NA
d_gene: NA
CDR3nt: TGCGCCAGCAGCTTGGCTGGCCAGACACTCTATGGCTACACCTTC
CDR3aa: CASSLAGQTLYGYTF

j_gene: TRBJ2-7
v_gene: TRBV12-3/TRBV12-4
abundance: NA
d_gene: NA
CDR3nt: TGTGCCAGCAGTTCCTCAGGGCCCTACGAGCAGTACTTC
CDR3aa: CASSSSGPYEQYF

j_gene: TRBJ2-1
v_gene: TRBV29-1
abundance: NA
d_gene: TRBD2
CDR3nt: TGCAGCGTCTGGACTAGCACCTACAATGAGCAGTTCTTC
CDR3aa: CSVWTSTYNEQFF

j_gene: TRBJ1-1
v_gene: TRBV10-1
abundance: NA
d_gene: NA
CDR3nt: TGCGCCAGCAGTGCTTACAGCCAAGCTGAAGCTTTCTTT
CDR3aa: CASSAYSQAEAFF

j_gene: TRBJ2-7
v_gene: TRBV28
abundance: NA
d_gene: TRBD1
CDR3nt: TGTGCCAGCACAGGGGGCTACGAGCAGTACTTC
CDR3aa: CASTGGYEQYF

j_gene: TRBJ2-3
v_gene: TRBV10-1
abundance: NA
d_gene: NA
CDR3nt: TGCGCCAGCAGTGAGGAGGGGAGGACAGATACGCAGTATTTT
CDR3aa: CASSEEGRTDTQYF

j_gene: TRBJ2-3
v_gene: TRBV7-3
abundance: NA
d_gene: NA
CDR3nt: TGTGCCAGCAGCCCCCAGCTGGGCGATACGCAGTATTTT
CDR3aa: CASSPQLGDTQYF

j_gene: TRBJ1-2
v_gene: TRBV12-3/TRBV12-4
abundance: once
d_gene: NA
CDR3nt: TGTGCCAGCAGTTTGGGCAGTTTGTATGGCTACACCTTC
CDR3aa: CASSLGSLYGYTF

j_gene: TRBJ1-1
v_gene: TRBV19
abundance: NA
d_gene: TRBD1
CDR3nt: TGTGCCAGTAGTGAGGACCGGGACAGAAGTGACGAAGCTTTCTTT
CDR3aa: CASSEDRDRSDEAFF

j_gene: TRBJ2-3
v_gene: TRBV10-3
abundance: NA
d_gene: NA
CDR3nt: TGTGCCATCAGTGGCGGCAGGGCGACAGATACGCAGTATTTT
CDR3aa: CAISGGRATDTQYF

j_gene: TRBJ1-1
v_gene: TRBV19
abundance: NA
d_gene: TRBD1
CDR3nt: TGTGCCAGTAGTATAGAGGCCAGGGGGGCGAAGAACACTGAAGCTTTCTTT
CDR3aa: CASSIEARGAKNTEAFF

j_gene: TRBJ2-7
v_gene: TRBV9
abundance: once
d_gene: NA
CDR3nt: TGTGCCAGCAGCGTCGACAGCTCCTACGAGCAGTACTTC
CDR3aa: CASSVDSSYEQYF

j_gene: TRBJ1-1
v_gene: TRBV4-1
abundance: NA
d_gene: NA
CDR3nt: TGCGCCAGCAGCCCGCAGGTGGGGCGGACTGAAGCTTTCTTT
CDR3aa: CASSPQVGRTEAFF

j_gene: TRBJ1-3
v_gene: TRBV11-3
abundance: NA
d_gene: TRBD1
CDR3nt: TGTGCCAGCAGCCGTGGGACAGGGTCTGGAAACACCATATATTTT
CDR3aa: CASSRGTGSGNTIYF

j_gene: TRBJ1-2
v_gene: TRBV7-2
abundance: NA
d_gene: NA
CDR3nt: TGTGCCAGCAGCCTCTCCGGGGGTCCGTATGGCTACACCTTC
CDR3aa: CASSLSGGPYGYTF